This T cell receptor (beta chain) was sequenced for a study of T cells in Graves' hyperthyroidism and ophthalmopathy. It was RNA transcripts that yielded the amplified TCR beta CDR3 regions. An initial round of RT-PCR targeting the TCR CDR3 relied on the HTBI primer set. MiXCR was run by TCRdb on the multiplex PCR reads, yielding one entry per CDR3 protein. The sample shows about 360,000 distinct CDR3 sequences, 25% of them seen only once. There are 14 residues in the CDR3. Between the trimmed V and J ends, which lost 6 bases and 0 bases, there was a span of 12 bases. About this clonotype itself: The target antigen is unknown.

The study's findings and limits: Before onset, by a median of around six months, the model predicted ophthalmopathy.

Patients between 18 and 65 years old had hyperthyroidism, newly diagnosed and lasting under 2 months. Pregnant or lactating patients were excluded, as were those with uncontrolled infection or other autoimmune disease. Cells are PBMCs isolated from more than 8.5 ml of fresh blood. This receptor was obtained from a man over 45 with Graves' hyperthyroidism. The source material was blood. The V gene is TRBV12-3 or TRBV12-4, the J gene TRBJ2-7; D uncertain. The CDR3 bases are TGTGCCAGCAGCCCCGACTCGACCTCCTACGAGCAGTACTTC. The encoded protein is CASSPDSTSYEQYF.